The 14 T cell receptor beta chains below were found in one sample sequenced in a study of blood T cell repertoires in COVID-19. Sequenced by immunoSEQ multiplex PCR; TCRdb stores in-frame clones only, minus some. This table holds 250,000 or so clones, roughly 91% found once. Material: PBMCs or T cells enriched from blood (not recorded which). These receptors all stem from a middle-aged man who had recovered from COVID-19.

The chain uses TRBV7-2 and TRBJ2-3; 10 bases are shared with TRBD2. The ends lost 5 bases at V and 1 base at J; junction bases unmatched: 12. The CDR3 consists of 18 residues. Per germline, CDR1 SGHTA and CDR2 FQGNSA. DNA for the CDR3: TGTGCCAGCAGCACCCGGGGGCTAGCGGGAGTAGGCACAGATACGCAGTATTTT. Amino acids: CASSTRGLAGVGTDTQYF.

The chain recombines TRBV5-6 with TRBJ1-6; 8 nucleotides align to TRBD1. V lost 4 bases to trimming and J lost 10 bases; unmatched junction nucleotides: 7. Germline CDR1 reads SGHDT; CDR2 reads YYEEEE. CDR3 length equals 14 residues. DNA of the CDR3: TGTGCCAGCAGCCCGACAGGGGCCGGGTCACCCCTCCACTTT. Residues: CASSPTGAGSPLHF.

This chain connects TRBV19 to TRBJ1-3; a possible D gene is TRBD1 (6 bases). The CDR3 length is 15 residues. V was trimmed by 5 bases and J by 1 base, leaving 12 bases between them. From germline, CDR1 is LNHDA and CDR2 SQIVND (reference sequence). DNA for the CDR3: TGTGCCAGTAGTGTCAGGGGTGTATCTGGAAACACCATATATTTT. Translated: CASSVRGVSGNTIYF.

The V gene is TRBV6-5, the J gene TRBJ1-5; D unresolved. Germline loops: CDR1 MNHEY, CDR2 SVGAGI. The CDR3 contains 12 residues. Trimming pared 2 bases from V and 7 bases from J, leaving 6 bases between. CDR3 DNA sequence: TGTGCCAGCAGTTACCAGAAACAGCCCCAGCATTTT. It yields the protein CASSYQKQPQHF.

CDR3: CASSGQGYPGNTIYF. CDR3 DNA sequence: TGTGCCAGCAGTGGGCAGGGGTACCCTGGAAACACCATATATTTT. The V and J genes are TRBV2 and TRBJ1-3, with TRBD1 as a possible D gene (6 bases). CDR1 and CDR2 (germline): SNHLY, FYNNEI. The V end lost 4 bases, the J end lost 2 bases, and 12 bases lay between the germline ends. The CDR3 extends over 15 amino acids.

The V gene is TRBV11-2, the J gene TRBJ2-1; possibly TRBD2 for D (5 bases). V lost 1 base, J lost 2 bases, and 6 bases lay in between. The length of the CDR3 is 14 residues. Germline lookup yields CDR1 SGHAT and CDR2 FQNNGV. The CDR3 DNA follows: TGTGCCAGCAGCTTAGCCGGGACCTACAATGAGCAGTTCTTC. Translation gives CASSLAGTYNEQFF.

The CDR3 spells CAWSLLGGGTDTQYF. DNA of the CDR3: TGTGCCTGGAGTTTATTAGGGGGCGGCACAGATACGCAGTATTTT. The chain uses TRBV30 and TRBJ2-3, with 7 positions matching TRBD1. CDR1 is GTSNPN and CDR2 is SVGIG in the germline V gene (reference sequence). J was trimmed by 1 base and V by 2 bases; bases with no gene match: 6. This CDR3 spans 15 amino acids. The whole variable domain, remainder taken from reference TRBV30 and TRBJ2-3, is SQTIHQWPATLVQPVGSPLSLECTVEGTSNPNLYWYRQAAGRGLQLLFYSVGIGQISSEVPQNLSASRPQDRQFILSSKKLLLSDSGFYLCAWSLLGGGTDTQYFGPGTRLTVL.

This clone came up once. The chain couples TRBV4-3 to TRBJ1-2; TRBD1 might be the D (6 bases). Trimming removed 2 bases at V and 4 bases at J, with 20 bases between. The CDR3 sequence is 17 residues long. Germline assignment: CDR1 LGHNA and CDR2 YSLEER. CDR3 DNA: TGCGCCAGCAGCCAATTCCAGGGGCAGGGAGGGGGCTATGGCTACACCTTC. Translation gives CASSQFQGQGGGYGYTF.

The chain uses TRBV3-1 (or the pseudogene TRBV3-2) and TRBJ1-2; D is possibly TRBD1 (5 bases). The V gene lost 4 bases and the J gene lost 4 bases, with 22 bases spanning the gap. Germline lookup yields CDR1 LGHDT and CDR2 YNNKEL (reference sequence). The CDR3 contains 17 residues. The CDR3 spells CASSPPRESGSLYGYTF. DNA of the CDR3: TGTGCCAGCAGCCCTCCCAGGGAATCAGGATCTCTCTATGGCTACACCTTC.

V and J are TRBV29-1 and TRBJ1-1; 7 nucleotides agree with TRBD1. Germline V gives CDR1 SQVTM, CDR2 ANQGSEA. The junction had 6 bases not matched to a gene; V was cut back by 4 bases and J by 1 base. The CDR3 has 14 residues. The CDR3 protein is CSVAPQGENTEAFF. CDR3 DNA sequence: TGCAGCGTTGCCCCTCAGGGGGAGAACACTGAAGCTTTCTTT.

This clone is a singleton in its sample. V usage is TRBV7-3 and J usage is TRBJ1-2; 7 bases map to TRBD1. V lost 1 base and J lost 2; bases outside the gene matches: 4. The CDR3 is 15 residues long. Per the germline V gene, CDR1 is SGHTA and CDR2 is FQGTGA. This CDR3 reads CASSLNGRGNYGYTF. The DNA for the CDR3 is TGTGCCAGCAGCTTAAATGGCAGGGGGAACTATGGCTACACCTTC.

This chain joins TRBV5-8 and TRBJ2-3; tentative D call: TRBD1 (7 bases). CDR1 and CDR2 from the germline V gene are SGHTS and YDEGEE. CDR3 length: 13 amino acids. CDR3 nucleotide sequence: TGTGCTCGCGGGGACAGAGGTTCAGATACGCAGTATTTT. It codes for CARGDRGSDTQYF.

The chain combines TRBV27 with TRBJ1-5; the D gene is possibly TRBD1 (6 bases). The CDR3 loop spans 14 amino acids. The V gene's germline CDR1 is MNHEY and CDR2 SMNVEV (reference sequence). V was clipped by 6 bases and J by 3 bases, with 12 bases between them. CDR3 sequence (DNA): TGTGCCAGCAGCCAAGGGACACACAATCAGCCCCAGCATTTT. Translation: CASSQGTHNQPQHF.

In nucleotides, the CDR3 is TGTGCCAGCAGCCCAATGGGGGGACAGGTATCCGAGCAGTACTTC. Translation: CASSPMGGQVSEQYF. J is TRBJ2-7 and V is TRBV7-8; 8 nucleotides agree with TRBD1. With V trimmed by 5 bases and J by 6 bases, 12 bases remained unmatched. This CDR3 is built from 15 residues. The V gene's germline CDR1 is SGHVS and CDR2 FQNEAQ.